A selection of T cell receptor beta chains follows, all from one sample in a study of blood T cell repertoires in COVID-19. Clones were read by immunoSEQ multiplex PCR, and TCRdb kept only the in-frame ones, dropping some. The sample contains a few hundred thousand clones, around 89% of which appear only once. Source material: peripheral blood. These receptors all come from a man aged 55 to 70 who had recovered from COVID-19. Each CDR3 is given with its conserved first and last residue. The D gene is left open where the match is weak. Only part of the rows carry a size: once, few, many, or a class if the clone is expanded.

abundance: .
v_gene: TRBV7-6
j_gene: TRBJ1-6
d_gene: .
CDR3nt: TGTGCCAGCAGCTTATCGGTTCTATCGAATTCACCCCTCCACTTT
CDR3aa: CASSLSVLSNSPLHF

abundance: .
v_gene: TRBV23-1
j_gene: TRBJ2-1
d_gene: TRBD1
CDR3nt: TGCGCCAGCAGTCAATCTAGGACAGGGTGGGATCAGTTCTTC
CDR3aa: CASSQSRTGWDQFF

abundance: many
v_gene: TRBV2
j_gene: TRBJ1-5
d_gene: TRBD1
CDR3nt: TGTGCCAGCAGGAGGACAGGGGAGAGCAATCAGCCCCAGCATTTT
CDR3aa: CASRRTGESNQPQHF

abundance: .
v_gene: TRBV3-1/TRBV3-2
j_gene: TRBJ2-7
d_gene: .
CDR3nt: TGTGCCAGCAGCCGGAAAAACGGGTTCTCCTACGAGCAGTACTTC
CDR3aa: CASSRKNGFSYEQYF

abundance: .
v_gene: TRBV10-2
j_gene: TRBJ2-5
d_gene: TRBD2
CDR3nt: TGCGCCAGCAGTCGCGGGGGTCCCCAAGAGACCCAGTACTTC
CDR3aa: CASSRGGPQETQYF

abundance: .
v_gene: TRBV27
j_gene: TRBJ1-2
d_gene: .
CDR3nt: TGTGCCAGCAGTTTCTTACCTTCCAGGGGCACTGGTGAAGGCTACACCTTC
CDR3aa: CASSFLPSRGTGEGYTF

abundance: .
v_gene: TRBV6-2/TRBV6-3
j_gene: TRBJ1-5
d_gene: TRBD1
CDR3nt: TGTGCCAGCAGTTACCTTATCGACAGGGGCAATCAGCCCCAGCATTTT
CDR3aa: CASSYLIDRGNQPQHF

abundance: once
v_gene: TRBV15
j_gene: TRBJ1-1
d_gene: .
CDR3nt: TGTGCCACCGGGCTAGATCGGGGAGTGAACACTGAAGCTTTCTTT
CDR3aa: CATGLDRGVNTEAFF

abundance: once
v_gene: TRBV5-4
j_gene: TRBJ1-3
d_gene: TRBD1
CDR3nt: TGTGCCAGCAGCCTCGACAGGGGTCGGAACACCATATATTTT
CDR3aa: CASSLDRGRNTIYF

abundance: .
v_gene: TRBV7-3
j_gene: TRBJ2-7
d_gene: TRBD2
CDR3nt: TGTGCCAGCAGCTTAAGGGAGGGCTACGAGCAGTACTTC
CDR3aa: CASSLREGYEQYF

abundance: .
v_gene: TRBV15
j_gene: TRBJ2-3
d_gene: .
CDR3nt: TGTGCCACCAGCAGAGATCTAGGCCCCTCACCAACAGATACGCAGTATTTT
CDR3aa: CATSRDLGPSPTDTQYF

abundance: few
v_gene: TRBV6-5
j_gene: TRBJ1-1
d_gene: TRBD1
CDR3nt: TGTGCCAGCAGTTGGGGACAGTACATGAACACTGAAGCTTTCTTT
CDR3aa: CASSWGQYMNTEAFF

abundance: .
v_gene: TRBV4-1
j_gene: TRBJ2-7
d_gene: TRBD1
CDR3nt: TGCGCCAGCAGCCAAGAGAACCAAAGGGACAGGGCTGGGATCTACGAGCAGTACTTC
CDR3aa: CASSQENQRDRAGIYEQYF

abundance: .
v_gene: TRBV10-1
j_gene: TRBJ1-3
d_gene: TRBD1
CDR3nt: TGCGCCAGCAGTGAGTCGACAGGGTCTGGAAACACCATATATTTT
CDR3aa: CASSESTGSGNTIYF

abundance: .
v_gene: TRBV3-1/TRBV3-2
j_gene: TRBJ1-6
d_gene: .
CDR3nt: TGTGCCAGCGGCACAATCAGGGGTTCACCCCTCCACTTT
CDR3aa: CASGTIRGSPLHF

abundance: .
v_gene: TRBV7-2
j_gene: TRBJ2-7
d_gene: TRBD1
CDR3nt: TGTGCCAGCAGCTTAGGGACAGGGGAGTACGAGCAGTACTTC
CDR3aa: CASSLGTGEYEQYF

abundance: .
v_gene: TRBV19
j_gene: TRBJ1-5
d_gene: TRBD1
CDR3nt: TGTGCCAGTAGTAATCGACAGGGGGCGAGAATCGGTCAGCCCCAGCATTTT
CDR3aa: CASSNRQGARIGQPQHF

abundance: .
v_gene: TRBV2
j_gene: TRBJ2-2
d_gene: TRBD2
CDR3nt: TGTGCCAGCGGACTAGCGGGGTACACCGGGGAGCTGTTTTTT
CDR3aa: CASGLAGYTGELFF

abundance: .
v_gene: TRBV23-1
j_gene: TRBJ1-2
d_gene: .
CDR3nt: TGCGCCAGCAGTAAAAGACTTAACACCTATGGCTACACCTTC
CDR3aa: CASSKRLNTYGYTF

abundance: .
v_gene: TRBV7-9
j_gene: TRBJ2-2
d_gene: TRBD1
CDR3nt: TGTGCCAGCAGCATTGGGACAGGGGGCACCGGGGAGCTGTTTTTT
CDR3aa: CASSIGTGGTGELFF

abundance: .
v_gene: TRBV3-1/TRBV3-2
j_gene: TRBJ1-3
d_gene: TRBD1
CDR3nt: TGTGCCAGCAGCCAACAAGGGACAGTGCCGGGAAACACCATATATTTT
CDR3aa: CASSQQGTVPGNTIYF

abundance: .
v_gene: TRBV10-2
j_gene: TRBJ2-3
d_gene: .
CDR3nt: TGCGCCAGCAGTGAGTCGAGGAGTAGGGATACGCAGTATTTT
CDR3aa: CASSESRSRDTQYF

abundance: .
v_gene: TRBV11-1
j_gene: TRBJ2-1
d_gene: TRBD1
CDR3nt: TGTGCCAGCAGCTTGGGACAGGGGGCTTTGTTGAATGAGCAGTTCTTC
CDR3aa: CASSLGQGALLNEQFF

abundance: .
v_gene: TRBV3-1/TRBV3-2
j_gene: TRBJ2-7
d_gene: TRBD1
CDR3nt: TGTGCCAGCAGCCAAAACCCCGGGACAGCTCTCGAGCAGTACTTC
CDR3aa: CASSQNPGTALEQYF

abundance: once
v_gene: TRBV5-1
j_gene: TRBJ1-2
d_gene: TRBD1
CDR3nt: TGCGCCAGCAGCCCTCCACAGGGGGCGGATGGCTACACCTTC
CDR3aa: CASSPPQGADGYTF

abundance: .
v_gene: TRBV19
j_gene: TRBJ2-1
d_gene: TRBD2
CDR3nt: TGTGCCAGTAGAACTAGCGGGGGAGCGGCGAACAATGAGCAGTTCTTC
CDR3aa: CASRTSGGAANNEQFF

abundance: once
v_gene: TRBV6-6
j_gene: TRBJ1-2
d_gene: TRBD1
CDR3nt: TGTGCCAGCAGTTACGGCCCAGGGGGCGAATATGGCTACACCTTC
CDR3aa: CASSYGPGGEYGYTF

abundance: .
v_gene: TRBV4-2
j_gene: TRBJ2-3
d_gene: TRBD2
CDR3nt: TGTGCCAGCAGCTTAACTAGCGGGGGGGCTTCAGATACGCAGTATTTT
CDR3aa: CASSLTSGGASDTQYF

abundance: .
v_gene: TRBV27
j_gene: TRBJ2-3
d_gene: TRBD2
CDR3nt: TGTGCCAGCAGTTTATTGGCCCTTGGCGGGGGGGACACAGATACGCAGTATTTT
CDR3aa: CASSLLALGGGDTDTQYF

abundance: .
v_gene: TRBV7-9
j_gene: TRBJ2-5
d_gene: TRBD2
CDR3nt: TGTGCCAGCAGCTTAAGAAGCGGGGGGTACCAAGAGACCCAGTACTTC
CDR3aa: CASSLRSGGYQETQYF

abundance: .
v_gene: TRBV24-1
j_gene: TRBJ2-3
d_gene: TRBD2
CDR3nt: TGTGCCACCAGTGACCGTAGCGGGGGCACAGATACGCAGTATTTT
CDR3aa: CATSDRSGGTDTQYF

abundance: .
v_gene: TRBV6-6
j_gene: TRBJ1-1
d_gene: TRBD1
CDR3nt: TGTGCCAGCAGATCCCACCGGGACAGGGATAACACTGAAGCTTTCTTT
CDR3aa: CASRSHRDRDNTEAFF

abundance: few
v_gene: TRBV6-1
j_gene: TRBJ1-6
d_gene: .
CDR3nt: TGTGCCAGCAGTGAAGCTCCGGGAACCTGGGGTAATTCACCCCTCCACTTT
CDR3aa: CASSEAPGTWGNSPLHF

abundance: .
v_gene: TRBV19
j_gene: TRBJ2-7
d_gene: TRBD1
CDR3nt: TGTGCCAGTAGGCCTCTAACGGGGACAGGGGAGCACGAGCAGTACTTC
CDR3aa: CASRPLTGTGEHEQYF

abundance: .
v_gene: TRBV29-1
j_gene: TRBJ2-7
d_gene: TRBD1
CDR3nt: TGCAGCGTTGTGGGGACAGGGTTTTCCGAGCAGTACTTC
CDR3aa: CSVVGTGFSEQYF

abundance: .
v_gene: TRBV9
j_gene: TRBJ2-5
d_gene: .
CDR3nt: TGTGCCAGCAGCCCAAGGAGCCGAGAGACCCAGTACTTC
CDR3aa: CASSPRSRETQYF

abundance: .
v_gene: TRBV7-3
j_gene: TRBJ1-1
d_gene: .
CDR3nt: TGTGCCAGCAGCTTAGGGCAGGGGTGGGGGAACACTGAAGCTTTCTTT
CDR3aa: CASSLGQGWGNTEAFF

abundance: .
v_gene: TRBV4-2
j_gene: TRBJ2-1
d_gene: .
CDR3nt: TGTGCCAGCAGCCACCAACGGGAGTCCCCTGCCGAGCAGTTCTTC
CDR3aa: CASSHQRESPAEQFF

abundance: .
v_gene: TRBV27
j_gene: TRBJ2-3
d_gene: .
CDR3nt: TGTGCCAGCAGTTTACCCCCAGGGGACTATATCACAGATACGCAGTATTTT
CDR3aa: CASSLPPGDYITDTQYF

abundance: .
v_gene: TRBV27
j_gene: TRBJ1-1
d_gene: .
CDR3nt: TGTGCCAGCAGTCTGACCGGGACAAGTTCTAACACTGAAGCTTTCTTT
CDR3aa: CASSLTGTSSNTEAFF

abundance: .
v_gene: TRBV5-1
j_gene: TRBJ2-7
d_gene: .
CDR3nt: TGCGCCAGCAGCCCAACATTCACCTACGAGCAGTACTTC
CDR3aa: CASSPTFTYEQYF

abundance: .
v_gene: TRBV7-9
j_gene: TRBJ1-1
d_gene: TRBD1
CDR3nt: TGTGCCAGCAGCTCCGCAGGGGGAACTTTCTTT
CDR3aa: CASSSAGGTFF

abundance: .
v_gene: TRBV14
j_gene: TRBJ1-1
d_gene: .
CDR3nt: TGTGCCAGCAGCTCCTACGTGAACACTGAAGCTTTCTTT
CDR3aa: CASSSYVNTEAFF

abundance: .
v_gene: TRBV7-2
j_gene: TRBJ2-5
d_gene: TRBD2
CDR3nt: TGTGCCAGCAGCCCGGGGGGACTAGCGGGGGCCCGGGAGACCCAGTACTTC
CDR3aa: CASSPGGLAGARETQYF

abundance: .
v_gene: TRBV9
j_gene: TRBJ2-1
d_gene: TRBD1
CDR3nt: TGTGCCAGCAGCCCGAGAGGGACAGGGGGATACAATGAGCAGTTCTTC
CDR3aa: CASSPRGTGGYNEQFF

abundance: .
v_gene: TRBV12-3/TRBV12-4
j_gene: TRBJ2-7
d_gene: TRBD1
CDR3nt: TGTGCCAGCAGTGGGGACAGGGAGATCGAGCAGTACTTC
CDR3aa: CASSGDREIEQYF

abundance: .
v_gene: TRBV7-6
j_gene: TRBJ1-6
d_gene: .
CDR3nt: TGTGCCAGCAGCTCGCCGGACGGGATGAATTCACCCCTCCACTTT
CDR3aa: CASSSPDGMNSPLHF

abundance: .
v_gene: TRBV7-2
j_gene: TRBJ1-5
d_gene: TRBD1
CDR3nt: TGTGCCAGCAGCACAGGATCAGGACAGGCGATGGATCAGCCCCAGCATTTT
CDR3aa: CASSTGSGQAMDQPQHF

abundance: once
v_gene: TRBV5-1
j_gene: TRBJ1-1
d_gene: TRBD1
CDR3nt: TGCGCCAGCAGCCCGAGTCGGACAGGGGGGAGGTCTGAAGCTTTCTTT
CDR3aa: CASSPSRTGGRSEAFF

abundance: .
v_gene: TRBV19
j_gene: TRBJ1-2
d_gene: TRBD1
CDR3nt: TGTGCCAGTAGTATAGACAGGGGGCGATCCTACGGCTATGGCTACACCTTC
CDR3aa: CASSIDRGRSYGYGYTF

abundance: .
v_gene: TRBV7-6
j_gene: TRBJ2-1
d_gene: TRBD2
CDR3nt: TGTGCCAGCAGTTGGGGAGCGGGGCCAGACAATGAGCAGTTCTTC
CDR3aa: CASSWGAGPDNEQFF

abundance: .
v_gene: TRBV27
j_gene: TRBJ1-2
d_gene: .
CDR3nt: TGTGCCAGCAGTTTAGGAGGGGACCGTGGCTACACCTTC
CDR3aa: CASSLGGDRGYTF

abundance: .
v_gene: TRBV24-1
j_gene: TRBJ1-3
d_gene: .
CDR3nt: TGTGCCACCAGTGACTCCGGGGGTGGGCAGGGAAACACCATATATTTT
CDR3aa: CATSDSGGGQGNTIYF

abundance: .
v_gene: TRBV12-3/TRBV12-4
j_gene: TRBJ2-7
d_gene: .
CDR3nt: TGTGCCAGCAGTTTACGTAACGAGCAGTACTTC
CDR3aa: CASSLRNEQYF

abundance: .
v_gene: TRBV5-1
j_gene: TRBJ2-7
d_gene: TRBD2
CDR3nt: TGCGCCAGCAGCGGACTAGCGGGGGGGCCCTACGAGCAGTACTTC
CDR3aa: CASSGLAGGPYEQYF

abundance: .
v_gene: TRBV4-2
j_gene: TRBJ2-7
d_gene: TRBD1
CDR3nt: TGTGCCAGCAGCCGCCGGACAGGGGACGAGCAGTACTTC
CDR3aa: CASSRRTGDEQYF

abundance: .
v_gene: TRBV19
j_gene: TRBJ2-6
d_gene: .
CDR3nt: TGTGCGACGCAGGGGATGTCTGGGGCCAACGTCCTGACTTTC
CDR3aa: CATQGMSGANVLTF